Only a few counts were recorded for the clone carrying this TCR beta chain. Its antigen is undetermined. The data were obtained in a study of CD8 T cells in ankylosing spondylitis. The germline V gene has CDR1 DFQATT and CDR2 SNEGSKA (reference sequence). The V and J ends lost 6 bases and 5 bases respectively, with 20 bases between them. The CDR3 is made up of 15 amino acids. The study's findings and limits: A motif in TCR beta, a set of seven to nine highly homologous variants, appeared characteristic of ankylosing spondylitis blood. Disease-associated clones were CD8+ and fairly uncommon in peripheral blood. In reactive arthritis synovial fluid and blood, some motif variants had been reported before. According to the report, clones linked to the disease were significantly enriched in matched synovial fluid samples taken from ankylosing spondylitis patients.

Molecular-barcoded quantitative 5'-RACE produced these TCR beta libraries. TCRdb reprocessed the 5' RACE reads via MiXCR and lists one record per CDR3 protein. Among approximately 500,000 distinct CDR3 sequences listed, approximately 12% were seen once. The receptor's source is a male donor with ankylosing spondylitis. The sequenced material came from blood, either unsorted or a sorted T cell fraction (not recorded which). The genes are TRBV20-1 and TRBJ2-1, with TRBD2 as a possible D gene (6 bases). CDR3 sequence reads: CSAGGEAGNNNEQFF. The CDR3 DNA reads TGCAGTGCGGGGGGAGAGGCTGGGAATAACAATGAGCAGTTCTTC.